Listed below are T cell receptor beta chains from one sample, sequenced in a study of CD8+ T cells in alopecia areata. Some clones are missing from TCRdb's copy, which holds only in-frame ones; the method was immunoSEQ multiplex PCR. The sample consists of under 350,000 clones, 58% of them appearing once. This sample comprised CD4+ T cells sorted from blood, obtained at week 24, from a patient treated with tofacitinib. The receptors shown here come from a human donor with alopecia areata. Both conserved end residues are part of each CDR3. Each record gives: J gene, D gene, clone size, V gene, CDR3 protein, CDR3 DNA. D genes are given only for firm matches. Clone size is not always given. Where it is, it says once, few, many or a class for expanded clones.

j_call: TRBJ2-3
d_call: TRBD1
clone_size: once
v_call: TRBV5-4
cdr3_aa: CASSFPQGGRSTDTQYF
cdr3_nt: TGTGCCAGCAGCTTTCCACAGGGGGGAAGAAGCACAGATACGCAGTATTTT

j_call: TRBJ2-5
d_call: .
clone_size: few
v_call: TRBV10-3
cdr3_aa: CAISGQPMGETQYF
cdr3_nt: TGTGCCATCAGTGGGCAGCCTATGGGGGAGACCCAGTACTTC

j_call: TRBJ1-1
d_call: TRBD1
clone_size: .
v_call: TRBV13
cdr3_aa: CASKSRGGTEAFF
cdr3_nt: TGTGCCAGCAAATCCAGGGGGGGCACTGAAGCTTTCTTT

j_call: TRBJ2-5
d_call: .
clone_size: .
v_call: TRBV2
cdr3_aa: CASKARETQYF
cdr3_nt: TGTGCCAGCAAAGCTCGAGAGACCCAGTACTTC

j_call: TRBJ2-2
d_call: TRBD1
clone_size: few
v_call: TRBV29-1
cdr3_aa: CSGRTGSAGELFF
cdr3_nt: TGCAGCGGAAGGACAGGGTCGGCCGGGGAGCTGTTTTTT

j_call: TRBJ1-6
d_call: .
clone_size: .
v_call: TRBV29-1
cdr3_aa: CSVQSYNSPLHF
cdr3_nt: TGCAGCGTTCAATCCTATAATTCACCCCTCCACTTT

j_call: TRBJ2-5
d_call: .
clone_size: .
v_call: TRBV30
cdr3_aa: CAWGVQGIRQETQYF
cdr3_nt: TGTGCCTGGGGGGTTCAGGGGATTCGACAAGAGACCCAGTACTTC

j_call: TRBJ1-5
d_call: TRBD1
clone_size: .
v_call: TRBV5-1
cdr3_aa: CASSLTGGHNQPQHF
cdr3_nt: TGCGCCAGCAGCTTGACAGGGGGACACAATCAGCCCCAGCATTTT

j_call: TRBJ2-3
d_call: TRBD1
clone_size: .
v_call: TRBV10-3
cdr3_aa: CAIRTGGQGADTQYF
cdr3_nt: TGTGCCATCAGAACCGGAGGACAGGGAGCAGATACGCAGTATTTT

j_call: TRBJ1-1
d_call: .
clone_size: .
v_call: TRBV4-1
cdr3_aa: CASSSQQGYTEAFF
cdr3_nt: TGCGCCAGCAGCTCACAGCAGGGATACACTGAAGCTTTCTTT

j_call: TRBJ2-2
d_call: .
clone_size: .
v_call: TRBV2
cdr3_aa: CASSVTGTGELFF
cdr3_nt: TGTGCCAGCAGTGTAACGGGCACCGGGGAGCTGTTTTTT

j_call: TRBJ1-2
d_call: .
clone_size: .
v_call: TRBV7-9
cdr3_aa: CASSLIAQGMDYGYTF
cdr3_nt: TGTGCCAGCAGCTTAATCGCCCAGGGTATGGACTATGGCTACACCTTC

j_call: TRBJ2-3
d_call: TRBD1
clone_size: few
v_call: TRBV27
cdr3_aa: CASSLYRGRPDTQYF
cdr3_nt: TGTGCCAGCAGTCTATACAGGGGGCGCCCAGATACGCAGTATTTT

j_call: TRBJ2-3
d_call: .
clone_size: once
v_call: TRBV9
cdr3_aa: CASFPPCTDTQYF
cdr3_nt: TGTGCCAGCTTTCCGCCGTGCACAGATACGCAGTATTTT

j_call: TRBJ2-5
d_call: .
clone_size: .
v_call: TRBV5-6
cdr3_aa: CASSPVTGRETQYF
cdr3_nt: TGTGCCAGCAGCCCAGTGACAGGTAGAGAGACCCAGTACTTC

j_call: TRBJ2-5
d_call: .
clone_size: few
v_call: TRBV5-1
cdr3_aa: CASSLAFRTEETQYF
cdr3_nt: TGCGCCAGCAGCTTGGCCTTCAGGACAGAAGAGACCCAGTACTTC

j_call: TRBJ1-4
d_call: .
clone_size: .
v_call: TRBV20-1
cdr3_aa: CSAAGREKLFF
cdr3_nt: TGCAGTGCTGCGGGGAGGGAAAAACTGTTTTTT

j_call: TRBJ2-6
d_call: .
clone_size: few
v_call: TRBV7-9
cdr3_aa: CATLLASGANVLTF
cdr3_nt: TGTGCCACCCTACTGGCCTCTGGGGCCAACGTCCTGACTTTC

j_call: TRBJ2-1
d_call: .
clone_size: few
v_call: TRBV29-1
cdr3_aa: CSVVQRRDQEQFF
cdr3_nt: TGCAGCGTTGTCCAAAGAAGGGATCAGGAGCAGTTCTTC

j_call: TRBJ1-2
d_call: .
clone_size: .
v_call: TRBV6-5
cdr3_aa: CASSFDLTNYGYTF
cdr3_nt: TGTGCCAGCAGCTTTGATTTAACTAACTATGGCTACACCTTC

j_call: TRBJ2-1
d_call: .
clone_size: .
v_call: TRBV4-1
cdr3_aa: CASSRPGSSLDNEQFF
cdr3_nt: TGCGCCAGCAGCCGGCCAGGTTCCTCCCTGGACAATGAGCAGTTCTTC

j_call: TRBJ1-2
d_call: TRBD1
clone_size: few
v_call: TRBV7-2
cdr3_aa: CASSLDQGGYGYTF
cdr3_nt: TGTGCCAGCAGCTTAGACCAGGGGGGGTATGGCTACACCTTC

j_call: TRBJ2-7
d_call: .
clone_size: .
v_call: TRBV7-3
cdr3_aa: CASSADRGGEQYF
cdr3_nt: TGTGCCAGCAGCGCGGACCGAGGGGGCGAGCAGTACTTC

j_call: TRBJ1-5
d_call: .
clone_size: .
v_call: TRBV30
cdr3_aa: CAWREAYSNQPQHF
cdr3_nt: TGTGCCTGGAGAGAGGCCTATAGCAATCAGCCCCAGCATTTT

j_call: TRBJ1-2
d_call: .
clone_size: few
v_call: TRBV5-1
cdr3_aa: CASSVVTVGDGYTF
cdr3_nt: TGCGCCAGCAGCGTTGTTACCGTCGGAGATGGCTACACCTTC

j_call: TRBJ1-1
d_call: .
clone_size: once
v_call: TRBV30
cdr3_aa: CAWSTPNFGTNTEAFF
cdr3_nt: TGTGCCTGGAGTACACCTAACTTTGGGACGAACACTGAAGCTTTCTTT

j_call: TRBJ2-2
d_call: TRBD1
clone_size: .
v_call: TRBV30
cdr3_aa: CAWRDRGHAGELFF
cdr3_nt: TGTGCCTGGAGGGACAGGGGGCACGCCGGGGAGCTGTTTTTT

j_call: TRBJ1-5
d_call: TRBD1
clone_size: .
v_call: TRBV29-1
cdr3_aa: CSVAGQGNQPQHF
cdr3_nt: TGCAGCGTTGCGGGACAGGGTAATCAGCCCCAGCATTTT

j_call: TRBJ2-1
d_call: TRBD2
clone_size: .
v_call: TRBV7-8
cdr3_aa: CASSWGVTSGWNNEQFF
cdr3_nt: TGTGCCAGCAGCTGGGGCGTGACTAGCGGATGGAACAATGAGCAGTTCTTC

j_call: TRBJ1-1
d_call: .
clone_size: few
v_call: TRBV5-1
cdr3_aa: CASSPYMNTEAFF
cdr3_nt: TGCGCCAGCAGCCCCTATATGAACACTGAAGCTTTCTTT

j_call: TRBJ1-1
d_call: TRBD1
clone_size: .
v_call: TRBV29-1
cdr3_aa: CSVGYRGRKNTEAFF
cdr3_nt: TGCAGCGTTGGATACAGGGGGCGAAAGAACACTGAAGCTTTCTTT

j_call: TRBJ2-1
d_call: .
clone_size: .
v_call: TRBV29-1
cdr3_aa: CSVAGRGEYNEQFF
cdr3_nt: TGCAGCGTTGCGGGTCGAGGGGAATACAATGAGCAGTTCTTC

j_call: TRBJ2-5
d_call: .
clone_size: few
v_call: TRBV5-4
cdr3_aa: CASSLGGTWDQETQYF
cdr3_nt: TGTGCCAGCAGCTTGGGAGGGACTTGGGACCAAGAGACCCAGTACTTC

j_call: TRBJ1-3
d_call: .
clone_size: few
v_call: TRBV10-3
cdr3_aa: CAISEGEVGDTIYF
cdr3_nt: TGTGCCATCAGTGAAGGTGAAGTTGGGGACACCATATATTTT

j_call: TRBJ1-6
d_call: .
clone_size: .
v_call: TRBV30
cdr3_aa: CAWSEPPLHF
cdr3_nt: TGTGCCTGGAGTGAGCCACCCCTCCACTTT

j_call: TRBJ2-5
d_call: .
clone_size: .
v_call: TRBV7-9
cdr3_aa: CASSLVSMYGETQYF
cdr3_nt: TGTGCCAGCAGCTTAGTGAGTATGTACGGAGAGACCCAGTACTTC

j_call: TRBJ1-2
d_call: .
clone_size: .
v_call: TRBV4-3
cdr3_aa: CASSQDVALPFNYGYTF
cdr3_nt: TGCGCCAGCAGCCAAGATGTTGCCCTCCCTTTTAACTATGGCTACACCTTC